A selection of T cell receptor beta chains follows, all from one sample in a study of T cell responses to AZD1222 COVID-19 vaccine. Sequencing used immunoSEQ multiplex PCR; TCRdb keeps in-frame clones, though not all of them. The table includes 170,000 or so clones, 90% detected once. Sequenced material: peripheral blood, taken on day 0 of AZD1222 vaccination. Receptors originate from an adult in good health. The CDR3 runs from the conserved cysteine through the conserved F or W. The D gene is left open where the match is weak. For some rows the clone size is stated as once, few or many, or as a class when expanded; others skip it.

J,V,D,size,CDR3,DNA
TRBJ1-2,TRBV28,.,.,CASSSVPREHGYTF,TGTGCCAGCAGTTCCGTACCGAGAGAGCATGGCTACACCTTC
TRBJ2-3,TRBV3-1/TRBV3-2,.,once,CASSQGASERTDTQYF,TGTGCCAGCAGCCAAGGGGCGTCAGAGCGGACAGATACGCAGTATTTT
TRBJ2-7,TRBV19,.,.,CASSWAGYSYEQYF,TGTGCCAGTAGTTGGGCAGGCTATTCCTACGAGCAGTACTTC
TRBJ2-1,TRBV7-6,.,.,CASSSYTPHRGLYNEQFF,TGTGCCAGCAGCTCCTACACACCCCACCGCGGCCTCTACAATGAGCAGTTCTTC
TRBJ1-1,TRBV21-1,.,.,CASSKAGTGLDSNTEAFF,TGTGCCAGCAGCAAAGCGGGAACAGGGCTGGACTCGAACACTGAAGCTTTCTTT
TRBJ1-1,TRBV18,TRBD1,.,CASSLQTGATEAFF,TGTGCCAGCTCACTCCAGACAGGGGCCACTGAAGCTTTCTTT
TRBJ1-6,TRBV15,.,.,CATSRVGRGNSPLHF,TGTGCCACCAGCAGAGTGGGCCGGGGTAATTCACCCCTCCACTTT
TRBJ1-5,TRBV6-5,.,.,CASRSDILGQPQHF,TGTGCCAGCAGATCGGACATTTTAGGTCAGCCCCAGCATTTT
TRBJ1-1,TRBV3-1/TRBV3-2,.,.,CASSPSLNTEAFF,TGTGCCAGCAGCCCGAGCCTAAACACTGAAGCTTTCTTT
TRBJ2-3,TRBV6-5,.,.,CASSYSGPTDTQYF,TGTGCCAGCAGTTACTCAGGTCCCACGGATACGCAGTATTTT
TRBJ2-1,TRBV15,.,.,CATSSDLASEQFF,TGTGCCACCAGCAGTGATCTAGCGAGTGAGCAGTTCTTC
TRBJ2-1,TRBV2,.,.,CASSEVRGEYNEQFF,TGTGCCAGCAGTGAAGTCAGGGGGGAGTACAATGAGCAGTTCTTC
TRBJ1-1,TRBV9,TRBD1,.,CASSSTGSEAFF,TGTGCCAGCAGCTCGACAGGGAGTGAAGCTTTCTTT
TRBJ1-3,TRBV9,.,once,CASSVGSHSGNTIYF,TGTGCCAGCAGCGTAGGTTCACACTCTGGAAACACCATATATTTT
TRBJ1-1,TRBV3-1/TRBV3-2,.,few,CASRGAGDTEAFF,TGTGCCAGCAGAGGGGCGGGGGACACTGAAGCTTTCTTT
TRBJ2-7,TRBV28,TRBD1,.,CASSLGRQGAYEQYF,TGTGCCAGCAGTTTAGGGAGACAGGGAGCCTACGAGCAGTACTTC
TRBJ2-3,TRBV11-2,TRBD1,.,CASSLGQGPDTQYF,TGTGCCAGCAGTCTAGGACAGGGTCCGGATACGCAGTATTTT
TRBJ2-4,TRBV18,.,.,CASSPVAKNIQYF,TGTGCCAGCTCACCGGTAGCCAAAAACATTCAGTACTTC
TRBJ1-1,TRBV14,.,once,CASSLLNTEAFF,TGTGCCAGCAGCCTTCTGAACACTGAAGCTTTCTTT
TRBJ1-1,TRBV4-1,.,.,CASSQETTGRVTEAFF,TGCGCCAGCAGCCAAGAGACTACAGGGCGGGTCACTGAAGCTTTCTTT
TRBJ1-3,TRBV11-2,.,.,CASSLDYNTIYF,TGTGCCAGCAGCTTAGATTACAACACCATATATTTT
TRBJ1-1,TRBV28,.,.,CASSLGGRIRAFF,TGTGCCAGCAGTTTGGGGGGGCGAATTAGAGCTTTCTTT
TRBJ1-2,TRBV11-1,.,.,CASSLAAGRNYGYTF,TGTGCCAGCAGCTTAGCAGCGGGGAGAAACTATGGCTACACCTTC
TRBJ1-1,TRBV3-1/TRBV3-2,.,few,CASSQGNTEAFF,TGTGCCAGCAGCCAAGGGAACACTGAAGCTTTCTTT